This record concerns one TCR beta chain sequence. CDR1 SGHRS and CDR2 YFSETQ come from the germline V gene. The CDR3 runs 14 residues. Trimming cost V 0 bases and J 4 bases, with 10 bases left between them. This entry belongs to a study of blood T cell repertoires in COVID-19. Study-level information: Some COVID-19 samples were acute and others convalescent; all came from the United States, Italy and Spain. The cDNA or gDNA used as material had been derived from T cells, B-cell-depleted T cells, or PBMCs.

Authors' processing steps: Reference gene primer amplification yielded estimated nucleated cell counts. TCRdb's table, derived via immunoSEQ multiplex PCR, lists solely in-frame clones and lacks some. Clone size and the V and J calls come from that table; the DNA yielded D and trimming. The sample yields more than 95,000 clones, about nine tenths seen once. The receptor comes from a man aged 65 to 79 who had recovered from COVID-19. V and J are TRBV5-1 and TRBJ2-5, with a possible D match to TRBD1 (5 bases). Sequencing was carried out using peripheral blood. CDR3 sequence reads: CASSLAQGSETQYF. The CDR3 DNA is TGCGCCAGCAGCTTGGCCCAGGGTTCAGAGACCCAGTACTTC. Using reference TRBV5-1 and TRBJ2-5 for the parts outside the CDR3, the full variable domain is KAGVTQTPRYLIKTRGQQVTLSCSPISGHRSVSWYQQTPGQGLQFLFEYFSETQRNKGNFPGRFSGRQFSNSRSEMNVSTLELGDSALYLCASSLAQGSETQYFGPGTRLLVL.